This paragraph covers one T cell receptor beta chain sequence. Its matching antigen is unknown. The source of the sample is a study of shared clonotypes between healthy human individuals. The overall study: Every donor yielded three CD4 naive, three CD4 memory, two CD8 naive and one CD8 memory plate.

Overall study findings and caveats: Few donors limited the genetic and exposure-history diversity represented.

Adult donors, all healthy and HIV-negative, had no recent acute infections or vaccinations. Profiling relied on immunoSEQ multiplex PCR, and the TCRdb table lists in-frame clones only, not all of them. The repertoire consists of about 2.4 million clones, with around 94% occurring once and the leading ten covering 0.13% to 0.15%. CDR1 MNHEY and CDR2 SVGAGI come from the germline V gene. The CDR3 covers 14 residues. Trimming stripped 7 bases from V and 0 bases from J, with 12 bases between. Specimen: naive CD4+ T cells sorted from blood. The sample's subset: CD45RA+ positively selected. The TCR originated in a man younger than 35 in good health. The rearrangement uses TRBV6-5 and TRBJ1-1; D is perhaps TRBD1 (6 bases). The DNA of the CDR3 is TGTGCCAGCAAGCTAGGGGGTATGAACACTGAAGCTTTCTTT. Translating it yields CASKLGGMNTEAFF.